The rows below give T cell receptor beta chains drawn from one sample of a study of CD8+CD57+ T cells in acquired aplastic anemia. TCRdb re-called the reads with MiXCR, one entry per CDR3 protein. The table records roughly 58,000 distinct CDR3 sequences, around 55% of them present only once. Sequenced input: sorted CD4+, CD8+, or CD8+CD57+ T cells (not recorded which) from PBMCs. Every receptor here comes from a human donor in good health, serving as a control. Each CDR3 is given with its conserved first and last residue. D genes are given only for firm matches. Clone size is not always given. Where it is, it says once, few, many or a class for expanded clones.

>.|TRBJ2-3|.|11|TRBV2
TGTGCCAGCAGGGAAGCAGAGACGCAGTATTTT
CASREAETQYF
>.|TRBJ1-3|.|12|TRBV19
TGTGCCAGTAGTATTCCTCGGTTGACCATATATTTT
CASSIPRLTIYF
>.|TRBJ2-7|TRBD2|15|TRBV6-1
TGTGCCAGCGGGTCCACTAGCGGGGGGTTCAACGAGCAGTACTTC
CASGSTSGGFNEQYF
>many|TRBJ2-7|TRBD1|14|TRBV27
TGTGCCAGCAGTTTAGCCGGGACAGGGGCCGAGCAGTACTTC
CASSLAGTGAEQYF
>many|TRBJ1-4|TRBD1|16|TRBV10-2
TGCGCCAGCAGTGTTGCAGGGGGTTTGTCTAATGAAAAACTGTTTTTT
CASSVAGGLSNEKLFF
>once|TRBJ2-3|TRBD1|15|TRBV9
TGTGCCAGCAGCGTTCACACGACAGGGCGGAGTGCGCAGTATTTT
CASSVHTTGRSAQYF
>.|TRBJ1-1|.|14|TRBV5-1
TGCGCCAGCAGCTTGGGAGCAGGGGACACTGGAGCTTTCTTT
CASSLGAGDTGAFF
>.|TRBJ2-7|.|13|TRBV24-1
TGTGCCACCAGTGATTTTGGGGGGTACGAGCAGTACTTC
CATSDFGGYEQYF
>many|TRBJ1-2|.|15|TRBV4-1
TGCGCCAGCAGCCAAGGGGGGCAGGAGAACTATGGCTACACCTTC
CASSQGGQENYGYTF
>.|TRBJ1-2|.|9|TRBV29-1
TGCAGCGTGGAACGGAGCTACACCTTC
CSVERSYTF
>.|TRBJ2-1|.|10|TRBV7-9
TGTGCCAGCAGGGGAAATGAGCAGTTCTTC
CASRGNEQFF
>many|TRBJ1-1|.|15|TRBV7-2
TGTGCCAGCAGCTTAGTCGCAGGTACGAACACTGAAGCTTTCTTT
CASSLVAGTNTEAFF
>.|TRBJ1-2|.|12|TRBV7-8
TGTGCCAGCAGCTTTCGCGACTATGGCTACACCTTC
CASSFRDYGYTF
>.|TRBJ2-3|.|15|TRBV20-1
TGCAGTGCCAGCAGCATGGGGGTGGGCACAGATACGCAGTATTTT
CSASSMGVGTDTQYF
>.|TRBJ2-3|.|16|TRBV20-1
TGCAGTGCTAGAGATGGAGAGACGGGGGAAACAGATACGCAGTATTTT
CSARDGETGETDTQYF
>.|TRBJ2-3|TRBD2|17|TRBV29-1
TGCAGCGTCGAAGCGGGACTAGCGGGAGGAAGCACAGATACGCAGTATTTT
CSVEAGLAGGSTDTQYF
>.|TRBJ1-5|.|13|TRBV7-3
TGTGCCAGCAGCACAGACAGAAATCAGCCCCAGCATTTT
CASSTDRNQPQHF
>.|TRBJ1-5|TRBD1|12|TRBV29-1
TGCAGTTTCTGGGACAGGGCTCAGCCCCAGCATTTT
CSFWDRAQPQHF
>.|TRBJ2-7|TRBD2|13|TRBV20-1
TGCAGTGCAGGGACTAGCGGGAGTTACGAGCAGTACTTC
CSAGTSGSYEQYF
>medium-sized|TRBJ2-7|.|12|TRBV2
TGTGCCAGCAAGGCCGGCTCCTACGAGCAGTACTTC
CASKAGSYEQYF
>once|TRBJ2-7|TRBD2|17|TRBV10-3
TGTGCCATCAGTGATCTAGCGGGAGGCGCAAGCTCCTACGAGCAGTACTTC
CAISDLAGGASSYEQYF
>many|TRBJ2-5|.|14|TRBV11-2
TGTGCCAGCAGCTCCCACAGGGTCCAAGAGACCCAGTACTTC
CASSSHRVQETQYF
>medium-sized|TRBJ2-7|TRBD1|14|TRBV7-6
TGTGCCAGCAGCCTCCAGGGGGTGGCCTACGAGCAGTACTTC
CASSLQGVAYEQYF
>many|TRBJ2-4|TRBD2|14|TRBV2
TGTGCCAGCACCGGGCGGGAGGGGATTAACATTCAGTACTTC
CASTGREGINIQYF
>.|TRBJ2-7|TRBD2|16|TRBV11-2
TGTGCCAGCAGTACGAGCGGGGCTATAGGGTCGTCGGAGCAGTACTTC
CASSTSGAIGSSEQYF
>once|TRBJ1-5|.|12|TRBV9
TGTGCCAGCAGCGTAGCTCACCAGCCCCAGCATTTT
CASSVAHQPQHF
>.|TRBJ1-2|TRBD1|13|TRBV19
TGTGCCAGTAGTACCTCAGGGGGCTATGGCTACACCTTC
CASSTSGGYGYTF
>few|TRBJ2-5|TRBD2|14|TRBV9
TGTGCCAGCAGCCCTAGCGGGAGGATAGAGACCCAGTACTTC
CASSPSGRIETQYF
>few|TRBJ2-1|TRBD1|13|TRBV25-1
TGTGCCAGCAGTGACGGACAGGGCAATGAGCAGTTCTTC
CASSDGQGNEQFF
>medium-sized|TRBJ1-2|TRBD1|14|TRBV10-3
TGTGCCATCAGTGAACAGGGGACAGGGAATGGCTACACCTTC
CAISEQGTGNGYTF
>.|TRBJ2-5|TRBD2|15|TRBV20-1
TGCAGTGCCCTGACAAGCGGGGAGGGCCAAGAGACCCAGTACTTC
CSALTSGEGQETQYF
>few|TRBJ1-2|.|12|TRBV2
TGTGCCAGCGTGGGACTTAACTATGGCTACACCTTC
CASVGLNYGYTF
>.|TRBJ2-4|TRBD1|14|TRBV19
TGTGCCAGTAGCATCGGACAGGGGCAAAACATTCAGTACTTC
CASSIGQGQNIQYF
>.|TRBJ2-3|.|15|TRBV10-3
TGTGCCATCAGTGAGCTAGCGCAACCCTACAATGAGCAGTATTTT
CAISELAQPYNEQYF
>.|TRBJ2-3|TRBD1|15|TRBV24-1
TGTGCCACCAGCACCCGGGACAGAGCGACAGATACGCAGTATTTT
CATSTRDRATDTQYF
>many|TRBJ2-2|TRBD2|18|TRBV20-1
TGCAGTGCTAGAATTGCTAGCGGGAGTAAACCGAACACCGGGGAGCTGTTTTTT
CSARIASGSKPNTGELFF
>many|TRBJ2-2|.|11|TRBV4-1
TGCGCCAGCAGATCTACCGGGGAGCTGTTTTTT
CASRSTGELFF
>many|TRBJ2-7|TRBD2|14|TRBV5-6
TGTGCCAGCAGCTCTAGCGGGAGTTCCTACGAGCAGTACTTC
CASSSSGSSYEQYF
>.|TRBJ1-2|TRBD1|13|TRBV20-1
TGCAGTGCTAGCCTAGGACAGGGCTATGGCTACACCTTC
CSASLGQGYGYTF
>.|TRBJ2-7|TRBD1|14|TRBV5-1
TGCGCCAGCAGCTTGGGGGGACAGGGAGACGAGCAGTACTTC
CASSLGGQGDEQYF
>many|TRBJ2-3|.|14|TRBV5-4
TGTGCCAGCAGCTTCCCTGGGAGCACAGATACGCAGTATTTT
CASSFPGSTDTQYF
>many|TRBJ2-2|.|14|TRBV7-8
TGTGCCAGCAGCTCCAACCCAGCCACCGGGGAGCTGTTTTTT
CASSSNPATGELFF
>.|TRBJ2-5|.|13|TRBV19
TGTGCCAGTAGTATAGTTCCAGCGCAGAACCGGTACTTC
CASSIVPAQNRYF
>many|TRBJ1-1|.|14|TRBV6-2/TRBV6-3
TGTGCCAGCAGTAGGGGACTAGGAGACACTGAAGCTTTCTTT
CASSRGLGDTEAFF
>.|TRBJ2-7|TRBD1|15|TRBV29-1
TGCAGCGTAACGACCGGGACAGGGGCCGTTGGCGAGCAGTACTTC
CSVTTGTGAVGEQYF
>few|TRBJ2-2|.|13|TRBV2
TGTGCCAGCAGGGGAGATTCGAACACCGGGGAGCTGTTT
CASRGDSNTGELF
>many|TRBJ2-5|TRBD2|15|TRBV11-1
TGTGCCAGCAGCTGGTCGGCGGGAGGTTCAGAGACCCAGTACTTC
CASSWSAGGSETQYF
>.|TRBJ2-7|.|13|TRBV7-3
TGTGCCAGCAGCTTACCGGCTTCCTACGAGCAGTACTTC
CASSLPASYEQYF
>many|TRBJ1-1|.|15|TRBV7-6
TGTGCCAGCAGCTTAGAAGAAAGTTGGAGCACTGAAGCTTTCTTT
CASSLEESWSTEAFF
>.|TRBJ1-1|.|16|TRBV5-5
TGTGCCAGCAGCTTAGGGGGGCCCAGGTTAGGGACTGAAGCTTTCTTT
CASSLGGPRLGTEAFF
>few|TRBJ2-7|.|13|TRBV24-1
TGTGCCACCAGTGATTTGCGCAGTTACGAGCAGTACTTC
CATSDLRSYEQYF
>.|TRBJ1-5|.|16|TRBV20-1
TGCAGTGCCAGTAGTATAACCAGGTCAGGGAATCAGCCCCAGCATTTT
CSASSITRSGNQPQHF
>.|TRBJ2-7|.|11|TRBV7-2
TGTGCCAGCAGCTCCCGCTACGAGCAGTACTTC
CASSSRYEQYF
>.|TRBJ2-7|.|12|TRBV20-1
TGCAGCTCCCGGGGGAGCTCCTACGAGCAGTACTTC
CSSRGSSYEQYF
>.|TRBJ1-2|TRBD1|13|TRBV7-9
TGTGCCAGCTCACTGGGGACAGGGGGCGGCTACACCTTC
CASSLGTGGGYTF